This passage covers 22 T cell receptor beta chains from one sample sequenced in a study of blood T cell repertoires in COVID-19. The data were produced by immunoSEQ multiplex PCR, yet TCRdb's version contains in-frame clones alone and is incomplete. The data show 120,000 or so clones, around three quarters seen once. The sequenced sample consisted of peripheral blood. Source of these receptors: a man aged 35 to 55 with active or convalescent COVID-19.

The chain carries TRBV6-5 and TRBJ1-1; D is possibly TRBD1 (5 bases). The germline gives CDR1 MNHEY, CDR2 SVGAGI. V shed 7 bases and J shed 0 bases, with 12 bases lying between them. CDR3 length: 14 residues. The CDR3 reads CASTVDSLNTEAFF. The CDR3 DNA reads as TGTGCCAGCACCGTAGACAGTTTGAACACTGAAGCTTTCTTT.

The rearrangement links TRBV24-1 to TRBJ2-1; D perhaps matches TRBD2 (6 bases). Trimming took 6 bases from V and 0 from J, leaving 11 bases between them. Germline CDR1 and CDR2: KGHDR and SFDVKD. This CDR3 contains 15 residues. The CDR3 sequence: CATSRAGSSYNEQFF. The CDR3 region has the DNA TGTGCCACCAGTAGGGCGGGAAGCTCCTACAATGAGCAGTTCTTC.

The chain carries TRBV6-5 and TRBJ1-5, with a weak D call TRBD1 (5 bases). Trimming removed 0 bases at V and 1 base at J, with 7 bases between. Per germline, CDR1 MNHEY and CDR2 SVGAGI. This CDR3 spans 15 amino acids. CDR3 sequence (DNA): TGTGCCAGCAGTTACTCGGGGGGGAGCAATCAGCCCCAGCATTTT. Translating gives CASSYSGGSNQPQHF.

This rearrangement joins TRBV2 to TRBJ2-1; 10 nucleotides match TRBD2. Trimming took 6 bases from V and 4 from J; bases not matched to a gene: 3. The germline V gene has CDR1 SNHLY and CDR2 FYNNEI. The CDR3 spans 14 residues. The CDR3 DNA sequence: TGTGCCAGCAGGCGGACTAGCGGTTACAATGAGCAGTTCTTC. It is translated as CASRRTSGYNEQFF.

V and J are TRBV30 and TRBJ2-3; maybe TRBD2 (6 bases). Trimming left V 4 bases short and J 1 base short, with 15 bases between. This CDR3 is built from 15 residues. The V gene's germline CDR1 is GTSNPN and CDR2 SVGIG (reference sequence). DNA for the CDR3: TGTGCCTGGACAGGCGAGGGACTTGGCACAGATACGCAGTATTTT. It yields the protein CAWTGEGLGTDTQYF.

The chain carries TRBV4-1 and TRBJ1-5, with 9 bases identical to TRBD1. After removal of 4 bases from V and 1 base from J, the junction contained 2 bases not matched to a gene. The CDR3 spans 15 residues. Germline assignment: CDR1 MGHRA and CDR2 YSYEKL. The CDR3 is CASSLDRGSNQPQHF. In nucleotides, the CDR3 is TGCGCCAGCAGCCTGGACAGGGGAAGCAATCAGCCCCAGCATTTT.

The CDR3 loop is CASSDPGGAAYEQYF. DNA for the CDR3: TGTGCCAGCAGTGATCCAGGGGGCGCAGCCTACGAGCAGTACTTC. The V gene is TRBV7-9, the J gene TRBJ2-7; 8 bases are a match to TRBD1. V lost 6 bases to trimming and J lost 2 bases; unmatched junction nucleotides: 9. Germline lookup yields CDR1 SEHNR and CDR2 FQNEAQ (reference sequence). The CDR3 covers 15 residues.

The chain joins TRBV19 to TRBJ2-7; unclear D gene. Looked up from germline, CDR1 is LNHDA and CDR2 is SQIVND (reference sequence). The CDR3 runs to 13 residues. The V end lost 2 bases, the J end lost 9 bases, and 14 bases lay between the germline ends. In DNA, the CDR3 is TGTGCCAGTAGTATAAAAGTCAAGGCAGGGCAGTACTTC. Its translation is CASSIKVKAGQYF.

This chain joins TRBV6-4 and TRBJ2-1; 11 bases agree with TRBD1. Per the germline V gene, CDR1 is MRHNA and CDR2 is SNTAGT. J was trimmed by 4 bases and V by 4 bases; bases with no gene match: 3. The CDR3 has 15 amino acids. CDR3: CASSAGTGGYNEQFF. Here the CDR3 DNA reads TGTGCCAGCAGTGCTGGGACAGGGGGTTACAATGAGCAGTTCTTC.

The V gene is TRBV19, the J gene TRBJ2-2; D remains unclear. Trimming took off 7 bases at V and 3 bases at J, with 15 bases between the two ends. The germline CDR1 and CDR2 sequences are LNHDA and SQIVND (reference sequence). CDR3 length: 15 residues. The CDR3 nucleotides are TGTGCCAGTACCACCCTCCTGACTTACACCGGGGAGCTGTTTTTT. Protein product: CASTTLLTYTGELFF.

This rearrangement joins TRBV3-1 (or the pseudogene TRBV3-2) to TRBJ1-6; no reliable D call. The CDR3 runs 16 residues. Germline V gives CDR1 LGHDT, CDR2 YNNKEL (reference sequence). V was cut by 0 bases and J by 0 bases, with 6 bases left in between. This CDR3 is CASSQEGSSYNSPLHF. For the CDR3, the DNA is TGTGCCAGCAGCCAAGAAGGGAGCTCCTATAATTCACCCCTCCACTTT.

The V call is TRBV30, the J call TRBJ1-2; D might be TRBD1 (5 bases). This CDR3 is built from 13 residues. Germline CDR1 GTSNPN, CDR2 SVGIG (reference sequence). V shed 1 base and J shed 3 bases, with 9 bases lying between them. The CDR3 reads CAWSGRGDYGYTF. Here the CDR3 DNA reads TGTGCCTGGAGTGGGAGGGGTGACTATGGCTACACCTTC.

The chain links TRBV7-9 to TRBJ1-6; tentatively, D is TRBD1 (6 bases). CDR1 SEHNR and CDR2 FQNEAQ come from the germline V gene (reference sequence). The CDR3 contains 17 residues. V lost 5 bases to trimming and J lost 9 bases, with 23 bases between them. The CDR3 is CASSPIPTGPSGSPLHF. The CDR3 DNA is TGTGCCAGCAGCCCCATCCCAACAGGGCCCTCGGGTTCACCCCTCCACTTT.

This clone was counted many times. The gene calls are TRBV29-1 and TRBJ2-5, with TRBD1 matching over 10 bases. V was clipped by 6 bases and J by 5 bases; unmatched bases: 12. The CDR3 totals 15 residues. In germline, CDR1 is SQVTM, CDR2 ANQGSEA. The CDR3 loop is CSVEDRDRGLETQYF. The CDR3 bases are TGCAGCGTAGAGGACCGGGACAGGGGACTCGAGACCCAGTACTTC.

This sequence joins TRBV27 and TRBJ2-5, with D unresolved. CDR3 length: 11 amino acids. Germline assignment: CDR1 MNHEY and CDR2 SMNVEV (reference sequence). Trimming took off 7 bases at V and 6 bases at J, with 9 bases between the two ends. As DNA, the CDR3 is TGTGCCAGCAAGGAGCGAAAGACCCAGTACTTC. It yields the protein CASKERKTQYF.

The chain has TRBV6-5 and TRBJ2-7; 9 positions match TRBD2. This CDR3 is 15 amino acids long. Germline V gene lookup returns CDR1 MNHEY and CDR2 SVGAGI. With 4 bases clipped from V and 2 bases from J, the junction kept 6 bases outside the gene matches. The CDR3 DNA is TGTGCCAGCAGTTCACTAGCGGGCTCGACCTACGAGCAGTACTTC. It specifies CASSSLAGSTYEQYF.

This chain connects TRBV7-2 to TRBJ2-5; TRBD2 matches at 12 bases. Per germline, CDR1 SGHTA and CDR2 FQGNSA. The CDR3 length is 17 residues. V gave up 1 base and J gave up 1 base; unmatched junction bases: 4. The CDR3: CASSLGLGLAGQETQYF. The CDR3 DNA is TGTGCCAGCAGCTTAGGTCTGGGACTAGCGGGCCAAGAGACCCAGTACTTC.

This sequence joins TRBV6-6 and TRBJ1-4; D unclear. Germline CDR1 and CDR2: MNHNY and SVGAGI (reference sequence). The CDR3 loop spans 13 amino acids. Trimming stripped 8 bases from V and 1 base from J, with 8 bases between. The CDR3 is CASEGETNEKLFF. The CDR3 nucleotides read TGTGCCAGCGAAGGAGAAACTAATGAAAAACTGTTTTTT.

CDR3 sequence: CATRRISGPGANVLTF. In DNA, the CDR3 is TGTGCCACCCGTCGCATCTCAGGGCCCGGGGCCAACGTCCTGACTTTC. The chain couples TRBV19 to TRBJ2-6; tentatively, D is TRBD1 (5 bases). Trimming stripped 10 bases from V and 4 bases from J, with 20 bases between. This CDR3 region has 16 residues. From germline, CDR1 is LNHDA and CDR2 SQIVND (reference sequence).

The chain is built from TRBV29-1 and TRBJ2-3; 14 bases are a match to TRBD2. The CDR3 contains 19 residues. Trimming removed 2 bases from V and 6 bases from J; junction bases left unmatched: 16. Germline V lookup: CDR1 SQVTM, CDR2 ANQGSEA. CDR3 amino acids: CSVEPSSGLAGESYDTQYF. For the CDR3, the DNA is TGCAGCGTTGAACCCTCTTCGGGACTAGCGGGAGAATCGTACGATACGCAGTATTTT.

This chain uses TRBV3-1 (or the pseudogene TRBV3-2) with TRBJ2-7; 11 bases agree with TRBD2. V lost 5 bases and J lost 7; bases outside the gene matches: 4. The CDR3 is 13 amino acids. Germline CDR1 is LGHDT and CDR2 is YNNKEL (reference sequence). The DNA for the CDR3 is TGTGCCAGCAGCTCGACTAGCGGGAAAGAGCAGTACTTC. It encodes CASSSTSGKEQYF.

This clone was seen a handful of times. The chain couples TRBV5-1 to TRBJ2-3; TRBD2 is a possible D gene (5 bases). The CDR3 runs 17 residues. Germline values: CDR1 SGHRS, CDR2 YFSETQ. The V and J ends lost 2 bases and 5 bases respectively, with 21 bases between them. CDR3 sequence (DNA): TGCGCCAGCAGCTTCCCCTCAGCTTGGGGTCGGGGAGATACGCAGTATTTT. Protein sequence: CASSFPSAWGRGDTQYF.